This T cell receptor beta chain was recorded in a study of T cell responses to AZD1222 COVID-19 vaccine. The study's findings and limits: White British people made up most donors, females outnumbered males, and clonal diversity was possibly underestimated. Regions left unmutated in variants are reportedly the target of nearly half of spike-specific TCRs. At 160-218 and 743-854, vaccine-associated CD4 TCRs were dominant, and they spanned spike.

The data were produced by immunoSEQ multiplex PCR, yet TCRdb's version contains in-frame clones alone and is incomplete. The table lists approximately 150,000 clones, roughly 88% of them singletons. For this clone: Its antigen is unknown.

V was clipped by 6 bases and J by 5 bases, with 7 bases between them. Germline CDR1 WNHNN, CDR2 SYGVQD (reference sequence). This CDR3 comprises 12 residues. The chain uses TRBV10-1 and TRBJ2-2; D call uncertain. The sample in question was peripheral blood, obtained 28 days after the second AZD1222 dose. This TCR came from an adult who received the AZD1222 COVID-19 vaccine. The CDR3 coding sequence is TGCGCCAGCAGAACGCAGACCGGGGAGCTGTTTTTT. It yields the protein CASRTQTGELFF.